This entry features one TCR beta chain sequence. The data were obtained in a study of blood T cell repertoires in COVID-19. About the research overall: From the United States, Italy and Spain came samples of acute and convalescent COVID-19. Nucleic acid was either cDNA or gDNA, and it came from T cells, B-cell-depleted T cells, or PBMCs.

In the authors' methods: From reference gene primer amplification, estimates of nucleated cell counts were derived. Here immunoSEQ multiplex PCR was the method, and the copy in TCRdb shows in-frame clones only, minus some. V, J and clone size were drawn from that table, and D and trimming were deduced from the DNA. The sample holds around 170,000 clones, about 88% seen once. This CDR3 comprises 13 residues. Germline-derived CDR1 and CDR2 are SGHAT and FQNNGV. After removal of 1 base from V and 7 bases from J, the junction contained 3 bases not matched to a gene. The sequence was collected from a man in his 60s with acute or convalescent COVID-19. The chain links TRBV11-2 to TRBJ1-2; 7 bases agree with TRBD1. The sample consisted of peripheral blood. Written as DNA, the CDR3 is TGTGCCAGCAGCTTAGGAGGGGGCATTGGCTACACCTTC. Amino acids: CASSLGGGIGYTF.